The T cell receptor beta chain described here comes from a study of CD8+ T cells in alopecia areata. The length of the CDR3 is 13 residues. Trimming took off 6 bases at V and 2 bases at J, with 8 bases between the two ends. From germline, CDR1 is SNHLY and CDR2 FYNNEI. This clone was counted a single time. Sequencing used cDNA as its template, made by extracting RNA and reverse transcribing it. This table comes from immunoSEQ multiplex PCR, and its TCRdb copy is limited to in-frame clones, with some not included. Found here are roughly 250,000 clones, under 80% of them singletons; the top ten hold around 1.2%.

This receptor was identified in a human donor with alopecia areata. The sample was CD4+ T cells sorted from blood, taken at week 0. The chain joins TRBV2 to TRBJ2-1; a weak D match, TRBD2 (5 bases). CDR3 nucleotide sequence: TGTGCCAGCAGCGACGGGACCTACAATGAGCAGTTCTTC. It specifies CASSDGTYNEQFF.